Reported below is one TCR beta chain. The data belong to a study of shared clonotypes between healthy human individuals. In the naive CD8 group, cells lacked CD45RO and were positively selected for CCR7, so terminally differentiated effector memory CD45RA+ cells were left out. Profiled with immunoSEQ multiplex PCR; TCRdb holds only in-frame clones, not every one. The sample shows about 2 million clones, roughly 94% of them seen only once. Trimming left V 2 bases short and J 5 bases short, with 3 bases between. CDR1 is SQVTM and CDR2 is ANQGSEA in the germline V gene. This CDR3 has 10 amino acids. The TCR sequence derives from a man younger than 35 in good health. Sequences were obtained from naive CD8+ T cells sorted from blood. The gene calls are TRBV29-1 and TRBJ2-5; D is uncertain. The CDR3 is CSVEQETQYF. The CDR3 DNA reads as TGCAGCGTTGAACAGGAGACCCAGTACTTC.